This is a list of T cell receptor beta chains from one sample in a study of blood T cell repertoires in COVID-19. Profiling relied on immunoSEQ multiplex PCR, and the TCRdb table lists in-frame clones only, not all of them. The sample yields roughly 170,000 clones, almost 80% seen once. Specimen: peripheral blood. The receptors stem from a woman aged 70-85 years with acute or convalescent COVID-19. Each CDR3 is given with its conserved first and last residue. The D gene is left open where the match is weak. Clone size appears in some rows only: once, few, many, or a class for an expanded clone.

.	TRBV19	.	TRBJ2-7	TGTGCCAGTAGTACTGCGGGCGGAAGCTACTACGAGCAGTACTTC	CASSTAGGSYYEQYF
.	TRBV7-3	TRBD1	TRBJ1-2	TGTGCCAGCAGCTCAACGGACAGGGGAGTTGGGGGCTACACCTTC	CASSSTDRGVGGYTF
.	TRBV3-1/TRBV3-2	.	TRBJ2-7	TGTGCCAGCAGCCAGACTAACTACGAGCAGTACTTC	CASSQTNYEQYF
.	TRBV6-5	TRBD1	TRBJ1-1	TGTGCCACCCGACAGGGGACCACTGAAGCTTTCTTT	CATRQGTTEAFF
few	TRBV7-3	.	TRBJ1-1	TGTGCCAGCAGCGTATCGACAGTGAACACTGAAGCTTTCTTT	CASSVSTVNTEAFF
.	TRBV27	TRBD2	TRBJ2-1	TGTGCCAGCAGCTGGACTAGCGGGTACAACAATGAGCAGTTCTTC	CASSWTSGYNNEQFF
.	TRBV5-1	.	TRBJ1-1	TGCGCCAGCAGCTTGCTAGGGAGGGGGACTGAAGCTTTCTTT	CASSLLGRGTEAFF
.	TRBV27	.	TRBJ2-2	TGTGCCAGCAGTTCACTGAACGGCGGGGAGCTGTTTTTT	CASSSLNGGELFF
.	TRBV19	.	TRBJ2-3	TGTGCCAGTAGTATTACCGAGGGTAGTCCGGGTCCCGGGCCAGATACGCAGTATTTT	CASSITEGSPGPGPDTQYF
.	TRBV15	TRBD1	TRBJ1-4	TGTGCCACCAGCAGAGGGGGGCCGACAGGGGGCTCTGCGCGTGCAAGTGAAAAACTGTTTTTT	CATSRGGPTGGSARASEKLFF
.	TRBV5-5	.	TRBJ1-3	TGTGCCAGCAGCCCAGTTGGCATCTCTGGAAACACCATATATTTT	CASSPVGISGNTIYF
once	TRBV7-9	.	TRBJ2-7	TGTGCCAGCAGCTACAGCCTCAACTCCTACGAGCAGTACTTC	CASSYSLNSYEQYF
once	TRBV7-9	TRBD1	TRBJ2-7	TGTGCCAGCAGCTTAGCAAAAGGATCGGGACAGGGGTCCTACGAGCAGTACTTC	CASSLAKGSGQGSYEQYF
.	TRBV5-1	.	TRBJ2-7	TGCGCCAGCAGCTTACAGGGCTACGAGCAGTACTTC	CASSLQGYEQYF
.	TRBV2	.	TRBJ2-7	TGTGCCAGCAGTGACCGGGGACATCGGACCTACGAGCAGTACTTC	CASSDRGHRTYEQYF
.	TRBV3-1/TRBV3-2	TRBD1	TRBJ1-2	TGTGCCAGCAGCCGTACAAGGGCAGGGGGCGGCTACACCTTC	CASSRTRAGGGYTF
.	TRBV30	.	TRBJ1-4	TGTGCCTGGAGTGGCGCGAATTCGAGGGAAAAACTGTTTTTT	CAWSGANSREKLFF
.	TRBV6-5	.	TRBJ2-3	TGTGCCAGCAGCTTCAACAGCGGACCCACAGATACGCAGTATTTT	CASSFNSGPTDTQYF
once	TRBV19	TRBD1	TRBJ2-6	TGTGCCAGTAGTATGAGGGACAGCGCGTTAGGGGCCAACGTCCTGACTTTC	CASSMRDSALGANVLTF
.	TRBV5-4	.	TRBJ2-1	TGTGCCAGCAGCTTGTTAAGGGTGCGGGATTCTTACAATGAGCAGTTCTTC	CASSLLRVRDSYNEQFF
.	TRBV5-5	TRBD2	TRBJ2-7	TGTGCCAGCAGCTTGGTTTCGGGGGGTGGCGAGCAGTACTTC	CASSLVSGGGEQYF
.	TRBV5-1	TRBD2	TRBJ2-3	TGCGCCAGCAGCCAACGCACTAGCGGGAGGGACACAGATACGCAGTATTTT	CASSQRTSGRDTDTQYF
.	TRBV30	TRBD2	TRBJ2-7	TGTGCCTGGAGTGCCTTAGGACTAGCCCCCTACGAGCAGTACTTC	CAWSALGLAPYEQYF
.	TRBV29-1	.	TRBJ1-2	TGCAGCGTTTTAAACTTTGAGGCCTATGGCTACACCTTC	CSVLNFEAYGYTF
.	TRBV3-1/TRBV3-2	.	TRBJ1-3	TGTGCCAGCAGCCAAGATTCACGCAGAAGAAACACCATATATTTT	CASSQDSRRRNTIYF
once	TRBV7-2	TRBD2	TRBJ2-1	TGTGCCAGCAGCTTAGGACTAGCGGGAGCTAAACTCTACAATGAGCAGTTCTTC	CASSLGLAGAKLYNEQFF
once	TRBV11-2	TRBD2	TRBJ2-7	TGTGCCAGCAGCTTAGCCCTAGCGGGAGGCCACGAGCAGTACTTC	CASSLALAGGHEQYF
few	TRBV6-5	TRBD1	TRBJ2-2	TGTGCCAGCAAATTACAGGGGAACGCCGGGGAGCTGTTTTTT	CASKLQGNAGELFF
.	TRBV7-3	TRBD1	TRBJ1-6	TGTGCCAGCAGCTTATTGGGACAGGGCGATTCACCCCTCCACTTT	CASSLLGQGDSPLHF
.	TRBV2	TRBD1	TRBJ1-6	TGTGCCAGCAGTGTTCGAGGGGGACAGGGAAGATCACCCCTCCACTTT	CASSVRGGQGRSPLHF
.	TRBV5-1	TRBD2	TRBJ2-1	TGCGCCAGCAGCTCAGCGGGATCCCCCTACAATGAGCAGTTCTTC	CASSSAGSPYNEQFF
.	TRBV6-1	.	TRBJ1-4	TGTGCCAGCAGTGATTCGGGACTTAAGGGGAAACTGTTTTTT	CASSDSGLKGKLFF
once	TRBV6-1	TRBD2	TRBJ2-3	TGTGCCAGCAGTGTCTTAGCGGGAGGAACGGGGGCCACAGATACGCAGTATTTT	CASSVLAGGTGATDTQYF